The clone carrying this TCR beta chain showed up just once. Its target is unknown. The entry originates in a study of CD8+CD57+ T cells in acquired aplastic anemia. The wider study: Mean yield of DNA from sorted CD4+ and CD8+ cells was 2.5 to 4 ug. Healthy CD8+ samples averaged around 10 million reads.

Genomic DNA templated the TCR beta VDJ and CDR3 profiling. TCRdb ran MiXCR on the reads and lists one entry per CDR3 protein. The table has over 200,000 distinct CDR3 sequences, under 65% seen once. Notes on the study in general: Patients versus controls showed no significant CD8+ Simpson's diversity difference.

Germline lookup yields CDR1 DFQATT and CDR2 SNEGSKA (reference sequence). This CDR3 comprises 13 residues. V lost 4 bases and J lost 5, with 15 bases in between. The genes are TRBV20-1 and TRBJ2-7; the D is unclear. The material sequenced was sorted CD4+, CD8+, or CD8+CD57+ T cells (not recorded which) from PBMCs. This TCR came from a human donor in good health. The CDR3 DNA sequence: TGCAGTGCTATTCGGACGGTAGAGGACGAGCAGTACTTC. It codes for CSAIRTVEDEQYF.